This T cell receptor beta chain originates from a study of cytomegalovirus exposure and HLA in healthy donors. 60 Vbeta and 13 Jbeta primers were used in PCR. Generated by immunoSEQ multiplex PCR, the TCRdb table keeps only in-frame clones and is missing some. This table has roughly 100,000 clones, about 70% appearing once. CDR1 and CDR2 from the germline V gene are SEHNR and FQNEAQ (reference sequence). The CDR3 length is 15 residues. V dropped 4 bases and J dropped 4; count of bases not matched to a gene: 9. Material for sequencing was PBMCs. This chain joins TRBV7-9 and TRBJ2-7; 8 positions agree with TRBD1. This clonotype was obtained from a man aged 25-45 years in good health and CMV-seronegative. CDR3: CASSSDRAPRYEQYF. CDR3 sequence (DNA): TGTGCCAGCAGCTCGGACAGGGCCCCCAGGTACGAGCAGTACTTC.